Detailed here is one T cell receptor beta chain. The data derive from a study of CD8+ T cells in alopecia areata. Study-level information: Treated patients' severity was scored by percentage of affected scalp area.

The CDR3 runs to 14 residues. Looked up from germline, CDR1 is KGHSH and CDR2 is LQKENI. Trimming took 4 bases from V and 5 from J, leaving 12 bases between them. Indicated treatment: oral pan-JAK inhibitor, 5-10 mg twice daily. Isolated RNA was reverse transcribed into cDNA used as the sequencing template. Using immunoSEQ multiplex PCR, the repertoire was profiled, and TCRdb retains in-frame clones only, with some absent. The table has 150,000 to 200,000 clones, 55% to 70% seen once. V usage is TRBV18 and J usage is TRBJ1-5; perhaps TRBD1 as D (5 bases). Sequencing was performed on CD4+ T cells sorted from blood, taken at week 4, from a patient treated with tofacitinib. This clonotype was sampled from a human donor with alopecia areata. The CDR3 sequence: CASSLREGDQPQHF. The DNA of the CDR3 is TGTGCCAGCTCACTCCGGGAAGGGGATCAGCCCCAGCATTTT.